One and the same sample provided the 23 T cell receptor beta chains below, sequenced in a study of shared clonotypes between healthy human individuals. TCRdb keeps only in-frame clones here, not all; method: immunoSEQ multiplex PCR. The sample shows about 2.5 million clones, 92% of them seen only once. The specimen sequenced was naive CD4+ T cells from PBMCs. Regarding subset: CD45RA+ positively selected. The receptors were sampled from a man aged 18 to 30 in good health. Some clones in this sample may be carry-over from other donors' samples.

The chain's CDR3 is CASSLADSPYNEQFF. CDR3 bases: TGCGCCAGCAGCTTAGCCGACTCCCCCTACAATGAGCAGTTCTTC. The genes are TRBV5-1 and TRBJ2-1; D is unclear. The V end lost 2 bases, the J end lost 2 bases, and 11 bases lay between the germline ends. Germline values: CDR1 SGHRS, CDR2 YFSETQ. The CDR3 has 15 residues.

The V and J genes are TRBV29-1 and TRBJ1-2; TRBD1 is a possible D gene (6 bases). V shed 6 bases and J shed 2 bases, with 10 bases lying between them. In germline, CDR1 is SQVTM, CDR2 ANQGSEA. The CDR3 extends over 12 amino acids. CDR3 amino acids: CSVAGQNYGYTF. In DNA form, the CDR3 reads TGCAGCGTCGCCGGACAGAACTATGGCTACACCTTC.

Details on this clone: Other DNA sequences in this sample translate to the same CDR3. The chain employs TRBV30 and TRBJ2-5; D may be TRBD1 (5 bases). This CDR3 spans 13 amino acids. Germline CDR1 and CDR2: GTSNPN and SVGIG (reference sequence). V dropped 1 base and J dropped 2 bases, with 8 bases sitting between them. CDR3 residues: CAWSGAGQETQYF. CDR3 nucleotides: TGTGCCTGGAGTGGGGCAGGGCAAGAGACCCAGTACTTC.

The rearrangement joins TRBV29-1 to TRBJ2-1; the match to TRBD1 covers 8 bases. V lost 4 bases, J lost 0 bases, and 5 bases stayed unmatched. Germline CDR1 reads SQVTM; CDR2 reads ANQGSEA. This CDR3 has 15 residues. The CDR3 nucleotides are TGCAGCGTTGCCCCGACAGGGGACTCCTACAATGAGCAGTTCTTC. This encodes CSVAPTGDSYNEQFF.

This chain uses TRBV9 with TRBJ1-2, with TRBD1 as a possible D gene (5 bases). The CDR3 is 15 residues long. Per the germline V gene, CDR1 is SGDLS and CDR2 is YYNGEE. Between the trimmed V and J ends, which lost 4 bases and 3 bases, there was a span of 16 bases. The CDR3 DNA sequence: TGTGCCAGCAGCTACACGGCAGGGAACGACTATGGCTACACCTTC. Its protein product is CASSYTAGNDYGYTF.

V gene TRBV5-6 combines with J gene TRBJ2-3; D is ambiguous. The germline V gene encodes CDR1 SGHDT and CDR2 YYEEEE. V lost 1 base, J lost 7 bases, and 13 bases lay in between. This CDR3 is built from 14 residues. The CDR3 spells CASSLTFGRNTQYF. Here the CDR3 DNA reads TGTGCCAGCAGCTTGACCTTCGGCCGTAATACGCAGTATTTT.

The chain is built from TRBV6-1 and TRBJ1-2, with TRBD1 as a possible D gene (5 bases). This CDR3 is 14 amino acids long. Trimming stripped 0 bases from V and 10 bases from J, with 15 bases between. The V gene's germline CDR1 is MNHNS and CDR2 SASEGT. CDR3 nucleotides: TGTGCCAGCAGTGAAGCCGGACAACCCTCCTCCTACACCTTC. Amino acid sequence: CASSEAGQPSSYTF.

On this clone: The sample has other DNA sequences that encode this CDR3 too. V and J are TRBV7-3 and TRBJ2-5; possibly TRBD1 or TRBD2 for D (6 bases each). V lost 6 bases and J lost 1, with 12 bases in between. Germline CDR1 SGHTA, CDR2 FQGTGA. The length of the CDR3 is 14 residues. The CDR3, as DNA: TGTGCCAGCAGTCCCGGGGGCGGCCAAGAGACCCAGTACTTC. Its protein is CASSPGGGQETQYF.

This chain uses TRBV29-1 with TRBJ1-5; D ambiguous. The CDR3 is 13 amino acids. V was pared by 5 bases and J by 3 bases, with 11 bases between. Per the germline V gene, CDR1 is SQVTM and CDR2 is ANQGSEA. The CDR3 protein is CSVLGRPNQPQHF. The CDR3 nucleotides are TGCAGCGTTTTGGGCAGACCCAATCAGCCCCAGCATTTT.

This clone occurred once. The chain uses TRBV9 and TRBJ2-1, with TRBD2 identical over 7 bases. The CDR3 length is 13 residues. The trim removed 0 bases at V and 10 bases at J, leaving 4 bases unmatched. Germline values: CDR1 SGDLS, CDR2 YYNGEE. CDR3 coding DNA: TGTGCCAGCAGCGTAGGGGCGGGAGAGGAGCAGTTCTTC. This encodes CASSVGAGEEQFF. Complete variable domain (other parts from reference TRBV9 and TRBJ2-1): DSGVTQTPKHLITATGQRVTLRCSPRSGDLSVYWYQQSLDQGLQFLIQYYNGEERAKGNILERFSAQQFPDLHSELNLSSLELGDSALYFCASSVGAGEEQFFGPGTRLTVL.

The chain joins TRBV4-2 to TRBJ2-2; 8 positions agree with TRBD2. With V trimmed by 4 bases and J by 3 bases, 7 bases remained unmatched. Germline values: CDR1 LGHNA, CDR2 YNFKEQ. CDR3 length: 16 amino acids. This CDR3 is CASSLSQAGDTGELFF. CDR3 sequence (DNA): TGTGCCAGCAGCCTGAGCCAAGCGGGAGACACCGGGGAGCTGTTTTTT.

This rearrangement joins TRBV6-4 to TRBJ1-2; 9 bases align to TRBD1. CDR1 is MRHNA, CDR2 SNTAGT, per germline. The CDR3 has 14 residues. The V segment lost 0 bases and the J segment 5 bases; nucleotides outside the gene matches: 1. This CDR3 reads CASSDSGQGYGYTF. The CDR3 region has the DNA TGTGCCAGCAGTGACTCGGGACAGGGTTATGGCTACACCTTC.

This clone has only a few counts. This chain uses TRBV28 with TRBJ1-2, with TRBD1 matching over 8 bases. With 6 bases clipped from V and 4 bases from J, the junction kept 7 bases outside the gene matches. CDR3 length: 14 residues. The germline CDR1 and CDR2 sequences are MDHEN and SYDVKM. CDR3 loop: CASSRPGTGYGYTF. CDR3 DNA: TGTGCCAGCAGCCGACCCGGGACAGGCTATGGCTACACCTTC.

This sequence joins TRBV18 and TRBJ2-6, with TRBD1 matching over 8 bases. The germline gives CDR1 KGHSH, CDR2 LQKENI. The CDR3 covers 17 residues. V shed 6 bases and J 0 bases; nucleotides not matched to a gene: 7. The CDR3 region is CASSHGQGASGANVLTF. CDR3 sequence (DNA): TGTGCCAGCTCTCACGGACAGGGAGCCTCTGGGGCCAACGTCCTGACTTTC.

CDR3 loop: CASNSQTSTDTQYF. The CDR3 DNA sequence: TGTGCCAGCAATTCGCAGACTAGCACAGATACGCAGTATTTT. The chain has TRBV9 and TRBJ2-3; D is unclear. In germline, CDR1 is SGDLS, CDR2 YYNGEE. V was cut by 6 bases and J by 0 bases, with 11 bases left in between. The CDR3 contains 14 residues.

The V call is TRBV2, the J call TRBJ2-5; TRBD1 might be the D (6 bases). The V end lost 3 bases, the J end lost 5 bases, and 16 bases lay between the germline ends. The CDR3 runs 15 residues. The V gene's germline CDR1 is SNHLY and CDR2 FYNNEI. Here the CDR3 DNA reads TGTGCCAGCAGTGACGGGCAGGGCCAGGGGGAGACCCAGTACTTC. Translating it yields CASSDGQGQGETQYF.

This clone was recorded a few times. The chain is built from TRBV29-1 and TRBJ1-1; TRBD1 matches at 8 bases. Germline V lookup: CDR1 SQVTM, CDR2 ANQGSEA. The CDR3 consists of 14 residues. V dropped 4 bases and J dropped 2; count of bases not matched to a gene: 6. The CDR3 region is CSVVLGQGNTEAFF. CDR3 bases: TGCAGCGTTGTCCTTGGACAGGGCAACACTGAAGCTTTCTTT.

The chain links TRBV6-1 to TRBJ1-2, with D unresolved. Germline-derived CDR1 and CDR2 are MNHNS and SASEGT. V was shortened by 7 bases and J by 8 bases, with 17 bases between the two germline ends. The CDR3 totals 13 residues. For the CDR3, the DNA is TGTGCCAGCAACCTCGACACGTCGGAAGGCTACACCTTC. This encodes CASNLDTSEGYTF.

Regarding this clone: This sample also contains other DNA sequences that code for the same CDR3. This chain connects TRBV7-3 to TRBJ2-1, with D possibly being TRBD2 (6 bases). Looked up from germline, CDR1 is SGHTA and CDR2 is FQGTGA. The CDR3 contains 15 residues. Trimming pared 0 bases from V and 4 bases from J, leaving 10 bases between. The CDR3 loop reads CASSLTGTAYNEQFF. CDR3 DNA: TGTGCCAGCAGCTTAACCGGGACTGCGTACAATGAGCAGTTCTTC.

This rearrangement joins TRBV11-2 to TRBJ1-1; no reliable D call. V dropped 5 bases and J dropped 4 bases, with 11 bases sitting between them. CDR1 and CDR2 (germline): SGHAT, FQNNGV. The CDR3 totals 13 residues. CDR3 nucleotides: TGTGCCAGCAGCCTCACGACGGCCACTGAAGCTTTCTTT. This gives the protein CASSLTTATEAFF.

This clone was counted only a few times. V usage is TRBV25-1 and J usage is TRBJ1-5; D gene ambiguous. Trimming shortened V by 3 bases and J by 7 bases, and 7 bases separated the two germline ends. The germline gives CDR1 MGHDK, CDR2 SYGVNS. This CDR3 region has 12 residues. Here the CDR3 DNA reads TGTGCCAGCAGTGATCGAGGCCAGCCCCAGCATTTT. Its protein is CASSDRGQPQHF.

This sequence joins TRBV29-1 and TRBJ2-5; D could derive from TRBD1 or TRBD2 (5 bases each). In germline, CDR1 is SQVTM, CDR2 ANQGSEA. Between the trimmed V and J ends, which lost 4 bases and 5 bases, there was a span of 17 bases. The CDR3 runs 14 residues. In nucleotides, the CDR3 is TGCAGCGTTGGAGGGGCCCTGACTCTGGAGACCCAGTACTTC. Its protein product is CSVGGALTLETQYF.

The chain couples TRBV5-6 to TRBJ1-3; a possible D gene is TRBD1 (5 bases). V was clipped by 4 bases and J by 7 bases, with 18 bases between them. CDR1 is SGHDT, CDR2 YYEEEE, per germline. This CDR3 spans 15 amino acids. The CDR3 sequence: CASSTPQGPGNTIYF. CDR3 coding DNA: TGTGCCAGCAGCACCCCCCAGGGTCCCGGGAACACCATATATTTT.